These 16 T cell receptor beta chains originate from one sample sequenced in a study of monozygotic twins with inflammatory bowel disease. TCRdb reworked the 5' RACE reads into one entry per CDR3 protein, no DNA. Its table lists nearly 450,000 distinct CDR3 sequences. The sequenced sample was blood. These receptors were obtained from a human donor with ulcerative colitis or Crohn's disease, or a healthy co-twin of an affected twin (not recorded which).

The chain joins TRBV12-3 or TRBV12-4 to TRBJ1-2. The CDR3 has 12 residues. The CDR3 sequence is CASSSTSYGYTF.

CDR3: CASSSGGADEQYF. The V call is TRBV5-1, the J call TRBJ2-7; TCRdb returns TRBD1, unconfirmable since there is no DNA. The germline V gene encodes CDR1 SGHRS and CDR2 YFSETQ. The CDR3 has 13 amino acids.

The rearrangement joins TRBV7-2 to TRBJ2-3; as DNA is missing, the TRBD1 call by TCRdb cannot be tested. CDR1 is SGHTA, CDR2 FQGNSA, per germline. CDR3 length: 12 residues. CDR3 sequence reads: CAARGGADTQYF.

This chain uses TRBV20-1 with TRBJ1-5; checking the TCRdb D call of TRBD1 is not possible without DNA. The length of the CDR3 is 19 residues. Germline CDR1 is DFQATT and CDR2 is SNEGSKA (reference sequence). The CDR3 loop is CSARDATWGPTGINQPQHF.

The chain couples TRBV3-1 to TRBJ2-5; TCRdb proposes TRBD1, but this gene call is untestable without DNA. Looked up from germline, CDR1 is LGHDT and CDR2 is YNNKEL (reference sequence). The length of the CDR3 is 14 residues. CDR3 sequence reads: CASSQAGIQETQYF.

The V and J genes are TRBV12-5 and TRBJ1-2; lacking DNA, the TRBD1 call made by TCRdb goes unchecked. Per the germline V gene, CDR1 is LGHNT and CDR2 is FRNRAP. This CDR3 has 14 amino acids. CDR3 sequence reads: CASGLVRGAGGYTF.

The chain combines TRBV18 with TRBJ2-7. This CDR3 spans 17 amino acids. In germline, CDR1 is KGHSH, CDR2 LQKENI. The CDR3 sequence: CASSPPFSQGTPYEQYF. The variable domain in full, completed from reference TRBV18 and TRBJ2-7, reads NAGVMQNPRHLVRRRGQEARLRCSPMKGHSHVYWYRQLPEEGLKFMVYLQKENIIDESGMPKERFSAEFPKEGPSILRIQQVVRGDSAAYFCASSPPFSQGTPYEQYFGPGTRLTVT.

V is TRBV20-1 and J is TRBJ2-1. The CDR3 sequence is 14 residues long. Germline V gives CDR1 DFQATT, CDR2 SNEGSKA (reference sequence). The CDR3: CSAISGSIRDEQFF.

The CDR3 here is CASSLARDALNHGYTF. This rearrangement joins TRBV7-6 to TRBJ1-2; lacking DNA, the TRBD1 call made by TCRdb goes unchecked. The germline gives CDR1 SGHVS, CDR2 FNYEAQ. This CDR3 is built from 16 residues. Combining the CDR3 with reference TRBV7-6 and TRBJ1-2 gives the whole variable domain GAGVSQSPRYKVTKRGQDVALRCDPISGHVSLYWYRQALGQGPEFLTYFNYEAQQDKSGLPNDRFSAERPEGSISTLTIQRTEQRDSAMYRCASSLARDALNHGYTFGSGTRLTVV.

The chain has TRBV4-2 and TRBJ1-1; TCRdb names TRBD1, which stays unverified in the absence of DNA. CDR3 size: 13 residues. Germline V gives CDR1 LGHNA, CDR2 YNFKEQ. The CDR3 loop reads CASSPRQGSEAFF.

V and J are TRBV5-5 and TRBJ1-6; the D gene TCRdb calls, TRBD1, cannot be checked with no DNA. The CDR3 runs to 15 residues. CDR1 and CDR2 from the germline V gene are SGHKS and YYEKEE (reference sequence). CDR3 amino acids: CASSLEPGKNSPLHF.

The CDR3 region is CASRADRGWAYEQYF. The gene calls are TRBV2 and TRBJ2-7; absent DNA, TCRdb's TRBD1 call cannot be checked. The CDR3 has 15 amino acids. From germline, CDR1 is SNHLY and CDR2 FYNNEI.

This sequence joins TRBV28 and TRBJ2-3; TCRdb's assignment of TRBD2 cannot be checked, as there is no DNA. Germline assignment: CDR1 MDHEN and CDR2 SYDVKM. This CDR3 is 14 amino acids long. The CDR3 reads CAGAGGPSTDTQYF.

J is TRBJ2-7 and V is TRBV29-1; TCRdb's D gene call, TRBD1, goes unchecked for lack of DNA. CDR3 length equals 12 residues. Germline loops: CDR1 SQVTM, CDR2 ANQGSEA. CDR3 amino acids: CSVTPPTGEQYF.

This chain uses TRBV6-6 with TRBJ1-2. The germline gives CDR1 MNHNY, CDR2 SVGAGI (reference sequence). The CDR3 is 14 amino acids. The chain's CDR3 is CASSYSVGNYGYTF.

V and J are TRBV6-5 and TRBJ2-3. The CDR3 totals 12 residues. Germline V gives CDR1 MNHEY, CDR2 SVGAGI. This chain's CDR3 is CASSPAGWTQYF.